The 5 T cell receptor beta chains in this list originate from one sample, sequenced in a study of blood T cells in healthy people across ages. Using a J-beta primer mix together with a sample-barcoded 5' primer, a second PCR was run for about 6 to 11 cycles. Using its own MiXCR run on the 5' RACE reads, TCRdb lists one record per CDR3 protein. The data hold about 670,000 distinct CDR3 sequences, with 52% observed a single time. Source material: blood. Every receptor here comes from a woman older than 75 in good health.

Many counts were recorded for this clonotype. The CDR3 reads CASSLSPGLNQPQHF. The CDR3 DNA follows: TGTGCCAGCAGCTTATCTCCGGGGCTAAATCAGCCCCAGCATTTT. This rearrangement joins TRBV7-2 to TRBJ1-5; D may be TRBD1 (5 bases). CDR3 length: 15 residues. The germline V gene has CDR1 SGHTA and CDR2 FQGNSA. V lost 2 bases and J 4 bases, leaving 12 bases between the germline ends.

The J gene is TRBJ1-2, the V gene TRBV13; weak D call: TRBD1 (5 bases). Trimming took 6 bases from V and 4 from J, leaving 18 bases between them. Per the germline V gene, CDR1 is PRHDT and CDR2 is FYEKMQ (reference sequence). This CDR3 contains 15 residues. The CDR3 protein is CASRHTDRAGYGYTF. CDR3 DNA sequence: TGTGCCAGCAGACATACCGACAGAGCAGGCTATGGCTACACCTTC.

This clonotype was seen a few times. This sequence joins TRBV18 and TRBJ2-3, with unresolved D. The CDR3 is 15 residues long. CDR1 and CDR2 from the germline V gene are KGHSH and LQKENI. Deletions cut 3 bases from V and 2 bases from J, with 12 bases between. The CDR3 region has the DNA TGTGCCAGCTCACCCCCTGTGGGGTACACAGATACGCAGTATTTT. Protein: CASSPPVGYTDTQYF.

The chain has TRBV20-1 and TRBJ2-7; TRBD1 is a possible D gene (5 bases). This CDR3 region has 15 residues. In germline, CDR1 is DFQATT, CDR2 SNEGSKA (reference sequence). Trimming took off 2 bases at V and 7 bases at J, with 21 bases between the two ends. CDR3 DNA: TGCAGTGCTAGAAGGGGCAGGCGGTTTTACAATGAGCAGTACTTC. Its translation: CSARRGRRFYNEQYF.

The chain links TRBV20-1 to TRBJ2-1; 7 nucleotides match TRBD2. The CDR3 has 13 residues. Germline trimming cut 7 bases from V and 6 bases from J; bases unmatched to any gene: 9. Germline loops: CDR1 DFQATT, CDR2 SNEGSKA (reference sequence). The CDR3 DNA reads TGCAGTGGGGGGGGGGGGTGGGGCAATGAGCAGTTCTTC. Residues: CSGGGGWGNEQFF.